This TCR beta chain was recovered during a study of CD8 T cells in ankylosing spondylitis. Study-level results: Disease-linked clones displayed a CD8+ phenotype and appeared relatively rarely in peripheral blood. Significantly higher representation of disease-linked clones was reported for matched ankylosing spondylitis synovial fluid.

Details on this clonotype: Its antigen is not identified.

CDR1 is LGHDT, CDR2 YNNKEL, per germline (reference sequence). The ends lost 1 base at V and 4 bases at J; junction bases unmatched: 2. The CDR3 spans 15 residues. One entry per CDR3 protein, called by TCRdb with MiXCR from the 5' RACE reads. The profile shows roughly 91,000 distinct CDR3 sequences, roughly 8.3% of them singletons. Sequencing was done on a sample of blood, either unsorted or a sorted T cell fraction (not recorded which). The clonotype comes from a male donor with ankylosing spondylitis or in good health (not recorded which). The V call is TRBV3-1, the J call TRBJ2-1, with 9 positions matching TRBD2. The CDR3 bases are TGTGCCAGCAGCCAAGGACTAGCGGTTTACAATGAGCAGTTCTTC. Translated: CASSQGLAVYNEQFF.